This TCR beta chain was captured by sequencing in a study of blood T cells in healthy people across ages. A second about 7 to 12 cycle PCR used barcoded and J-beta primers. TCRdb processed the 5' RACE reads anew with MiXCR; each CDR3 protein has one entry. The repertoire includes about 1 million distinct CDR3 sequences, 35% to 50% of them detected once, and approximately 20% sits in the top ten. Deletions cut 5 bases from V and 4 bases from J, with 20 bases between. The CDR3 runs 16 residues. Germline V gene sequence: CDR1 SGHAT, CDR2 FQNNGV. Study-wide points: Relative to aged donors, long-lived donors carried more naive CD4+ cells and displayed higher diversity.

A remark on this clonotype: Antigen: not known.

The receptor was derived from a woman aged 60-75 years in good health. Sequenced material: blood. This chain uses TRBV11-2 with TRBJ1-1; D call uncertain. CDR3 in DNA: TGTGCCAGCAGCCTCCCCAGCAGCGTCGTTCGCACTGAAGCTTTCTTT. It codes for CASSLPSSVVRTEAFF.